This section outlines one T cell receptor (beta chain) sequence together with its context. The source of the sample is a study of blood T cell repertoires in COVID-19. Overall study: Sites in the United States, Italy and Spain provided acute and convalescent COVID-19 samples.

Per the authors' pipeline: Amplified reference gene primers provided the basis for estimating nucleated cell counts. Assay: immunoSEQ multiplex PCR; the TCRdb copy retains only in-frame clones and omits some. The V and J calls and clone size come from that table; D and trimming were worked out from the DNA. The sample records around 280,000 clones, 85% to 90% being singletons. Residents of about two dozen US areas, aged 18 to 89 years, made up the participants. Participants were placed into cohorts based on the clinical history they reported. Germline loops: CDR1 MDHEN, CDR2 SYDVKM. Between the trimmed V and J ends, which lost 6 bases and 3 bases, there was a span of 27 bases. The CDR3 totals 19 residues.

This TCR came from a woman between 18 and 29 years old with acute COVID-19. Sequencing used PBMCs or T cells enriched from blood (not recorded which). The V and J genes are TRBV28 and TRBJ2-4, with D perhaps TRBD2 (7 bases). The DNA for the CDR3 is TGTGCCAGCAGCTTGGGGCCCTTTAGGGGGAGGGGTTACAAAAACATTCAGTACTTC. It codes for CASSLGPFRGRGYKNIQYF.